This T cell receptor (beta chain) originates from a study of T cell changes during pregnancy in multiple sclerosis. Germline CDR1 reads SGHVS; CDR2 reads FNYEAQ. This CDR3 contains 13 residues. TCRdb's copy holds only in-frame clones and misses some; the assay was immunoSEQ multiplex PCR. The sample has some 50,000 clones, approximately 92% seen once; the top ten hold 0.95% to 1%. Remarks on this clone: At one boundary the junction diverges from the germline segment, which might be a read error.

The source of this sequence is a female donor with multiple sclerosis, enrolled in a pregnancy study. The material was peripheral blood, obtained after pregnancy. This chain connects TRBV7-6 to TRBJ2-1; weak D call: TRBD1 (5 bases). This CDR3 is CASSLEFGRERVF. The CDR3 DNA sequence: TGTGCCAGCAGCTTAGAGTTTGGCAGGGAAAGGGTCTTC.